Presented here are 5 T cell receptor beta chains from one specimen sequenced in a study of beta chain features in type 1 diabetes. General study points: All four CD4+ subsets of Type 1 diabetes patients contained TCRB CDR3s that were moderately but significantly shorter.

The isolated RNA, all of it, was reverse transcribed, so expressed TCRB transcripts were what got sequenced. Measured with immunoSEQ multiplex PCR; TCRdb has only the in-frame clones, and not every one. The table lists fewer than 350,000 clones, over 14% of them singletons. Their specific antigens are unknown. The source material was naive CD4+ T cells from blood. Receptors originate from a man aged 18 to 30 with type 1 diabetes.

This chain connects TRBV7-2 to TRBJ2-5; D is uncertain. Germline V gives CDR1 SGHTA, CDR2 FQGNSA. Trimming removed 2 bases at V and 4 bases at J, with 11 bases between. This CDR3 has 14 residues. CDR3 region: CASSLMGNRETQYF. The CDR3 DNA sequence: TGTGCCAGCAGCTTAATGGGCAATCGAGAGACCCAGTACTTC. Full variable domain (outside the CDR3, taken from reference TRBV7-2 and TRBJ2-5): GAGVSQSPSNKVTEKGKDVELRCDPISGHTALYWYRQSLGQGLEFLIYFQGNSAPDKSGLPSDRFSAERTGGSVSTLTIQRTQQEDSAVYLCASSLMGNRETQYFGPGTRLLVL.

The rearrangement links TRBV28 to TRBJ2-3; TRBD1 aligns across 9 bases. Germline lookup yields CDR1 MDHEN and CDR2 SYDVKM. The CDR3 length is 15 residues. Trimming at V came to 4 bases and at J to 5 bases, leaving 7 bases not matched to a gene. CDR3 coding DNA: TGTGCCAGCAGTTCCTACAGGGGGCCCGTAGATACGCAGTATTTT. This encodes CASSSYRGPVDTQYF.

This clone showed up just a few times. The V call is TRBV28, the J call TRBJ2-3; TRBD2 agrees at 14 bases. Germline lookup yields CDR1 MDHEN and CDR2 SYDVKM. CDR3 length equals 14 residues. V was clipped by 5 bases and J by 7 bases; unmatched bases: 2. CDR3 nucleotide sequence: TGTGCCAGCAGTGGACTAGCGGGAGGATATACGCAGTATTTT. Translation: CASSGLAGGYTQYF.

The V call is TRBV18, the J call TRBJ1-1; D is ambiguous. CDR1 is KGHSH and CDR2 is LQKENI in the germline V gene. V was cut by 3 bases and J by 5 bases, with 4 bases left in between. The CDR3 consists of 11 residues. In nucleotides, the CDR3 is TGTGCCAGCTCACCCCAGACTGAAGCTTTCTTT. Protein: CASSPQTEAFF.

The chain recombines TRBV30 with TRBJ2-4; D perhaps matches TRBD2 (7 bases). The CDR3 totals 18 residues. Trimming removed 0 bases at V and 3 bases at J, with 21 bases between. CDR1 is GTSNPN, CDR2 SVGIG, per germline (reference sequence). DNA for the CDR3: TGTGCCTGGAGTGTCCGGAGGGGGGGCCCCTCGGGCAAAAACATTCAGTACTTC. Amino acids: CAWSVRRGGPSGKNIQYF.